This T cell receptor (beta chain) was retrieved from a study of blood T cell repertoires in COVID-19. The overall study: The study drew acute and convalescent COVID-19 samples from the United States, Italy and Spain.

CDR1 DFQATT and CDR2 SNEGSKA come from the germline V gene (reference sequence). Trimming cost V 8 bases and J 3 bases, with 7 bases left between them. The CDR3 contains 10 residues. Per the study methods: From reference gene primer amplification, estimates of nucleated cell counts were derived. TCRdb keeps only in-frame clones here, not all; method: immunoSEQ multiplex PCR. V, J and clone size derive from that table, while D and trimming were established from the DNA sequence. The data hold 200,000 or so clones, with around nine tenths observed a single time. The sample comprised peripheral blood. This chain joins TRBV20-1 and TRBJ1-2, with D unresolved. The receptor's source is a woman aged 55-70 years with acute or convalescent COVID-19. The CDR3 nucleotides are TGCAGTCCAAGCCACTATGGCTACACCTTC. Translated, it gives CSPSHYGYTF.